This TCR beta chain was identified during a study of blood T cell repertoires in COVID-19. The assay was immunoSEQ multiplex PCR, and TCRdb's table has in-frame clones only and misses some. This sample carries about 150,000 clones, less than 90% of them seen once, and the ten largest clones take 3.5% to 4%. The CDR3 spans 17 residues. V lost 3 bases and J lost 7; bases outside the gene matches: 14. The germline CDR1 and CDR2 sequences are DFQATT and SNEGSKA (reference sequence). Sequencing was performed on peripheral blood. This chain uses TRBV20-1 with TRBJ1-4; 10 nucleotides line up with TRBD1. The sequence was collected from a woman aged 65 to 85 with acute or convalescent COVID-19. Here the CDR3 reads CSASGTGEGRRPEKLFF. CDR3 bases: TGCAGTGCTAGTGGGACAGGGGAGGGTAGAAGGCCTGAAAAACTGTTTTTT.